A single sample is the source of the 20 T cell receptor beta chains below, sequenced in a study of CD8 T cells in Susac syndrome. RNA was extracted with the RNeasy kit, and a quantity of about 0.45 to 1 ug was reverse transcribed using random hexamers. TCRdb independently ran MiXCR on the immunoSEQ multiplex PCR reads; one entry per CDR3 protein. The sample lists some 180,000 distinct CDR3 sequences, around 94% occurring once. Sequencing was done on a sample of CD4+ T cells from PBMCs. These receptor sequences come from a human donor with Susac syndrome.

Only one count was recorded for this clonotype. The CDR3 is CASSFRQSRANIQYF. In nucleotides, the CDR3 is TGTGCCAGCAGTTTCCGACAGTCAAGGGCAAACATTCAGTACTTC. The chain combines TRBV12-3 or TRBV12-4 with TRBJ2-4, with a weak D call TRBD1 (5 bases). The CDR3 covers 15 residues. V was clipped by 3 bases and J by 6 bases, with 15 bases between them.

V and J are TRBV19 and TRBJ2-7, with D possibly matching TRBD1 (6 bases). Trimming took 5 bases from V and 1 from J, leaving 9 bases between them. CDR3 size: 13 residues. The germline V gene has CDR1 LNHDA and CDR2 SQIVND (reference sequence). CDR3 in DNA: TGTGCCAGTAGTGATGGGACATCCTACGAGCAGTACTTC. This gives the protein CASSDGTSYEQYF.

In DNA, the CDR3 is TGTGCCAGTTACAGGCAGAACACCGGGGAGCTGTTTTTT. Translation: CASYRQNTGELFF. The genes are TRBV27 and TRBJ2-2; tentative D call: TRBD1 (5 bases). Germline V lookup: CDR1 MNHEY, CDR2 SMNVEV (reference sequence). The CDR3 consists of 13 residues. Deletions cut 9 bases from V and 1 base from J, with 9 bases between.

The chain is built from TRBV28 and TRBJ2-4, with D unclear. CDR1 and CDR2 (germline): MDHEN, SYDVKM. V lost 6 bases to trimming and J lost 2 bases, with 11 bases between them. The CDR3 runs to 14 residues. The CDR3 protein is CASRDEYTKNIQYF. The CDR3 DNA follows: TGTGCCAGCAGGGACGAATATACCAAAAACATTCAGTACTTC. The full variable domain, its missing parts supplied by reference TRBV28 and TRBJ2-4, is DVKVTQSSRYLVKRTGEKVFLECVQDMDHENMFWYRQDPGLGLRLIYFSYDVKMKEKGDIPEGYSVSREKKERFSLILESASTNQTSMYLCASRDEYTKNIQYFGAGTRLSVL.

The V call is TRBV3-1, the J call TRBJ2-1; possible D gene TRBD1, 5 bases. The CDR3 is 14 residues long. The germline gives CDR1 LGHDT, CDR2 YNNKEL (reference sequence). Between the trimmed V and J ends, which lost 3 bases and 7 bases, there was a span of 13 bases. The CDR3 sequence is CASSQSTVGNEQFF. Written as DNA, the CDR3 is TGTGCCAGCAGCCAGTCGACAGTAGGGAATGAGCAGTTCTTC.

The V call is TRBV29-1, the J call TRBJ1-2; D perhaps matches TRBD1 (6 bases). Germline V CDR1 and CDR2: SQVTM, ANQGSEA. The ends were cut back, 7 bases at V and 0 bases at J, with 9 bases in the middle. The CDR3 is made up of 12 amino acids. Written as DNA, the CDR3 is TGCAGCGCCGACAGGACTAACTATGGCTACACCTTC. Translated, it gives CSADRTNYGYTF. Looking up the rest from reference TRBV29-1 and TRBJ1-2 gives the full variable domain: SAVISQKPSRDICQRGTSLTIQCQVDSQVTMMFWYRQQPGQSLTLIATANQGSEATYESGFVIDKFPISRPNLTFSTLTVSNMSPEDSSIYLCSADRTNYGYTFGSGTRLTVV.

For this clonotype: One end of the junction is discordant with germline, which a read error may explain. The gene calls are TRBV6-2 or TRBV6-3 and TRBJ1-1, with 7 nucleotides matching TRBD1. Per germline, CDR1 MNHEY and CDR2 SVGEGT. The CDR3 extends over 15 amino acids. The CDR3 DNA sequence: TGTGCCAGCAGTGACTCGGGACAGCCGAACACTGAAGCTTTCTTT. It encodes CASSDSGQPNTEAFF.

V gene TRBV30 combines with J gene TRBJ2-3; D unresolved. Per germline, CDR1 GTSNPN and CDR2 SVGIG (reference sequence). Trimming cost V 0 bases and J 3 bases, with 10 bases left between them. The CDR3 has 14 amino acids. In DNA form, the CDR3 reads TGTGCCTGGAGTGTACTTGGGTTTACAGATACGCAGTATTTT. It specifies CAWSVLGFTDTQYF.

V and J are TRBV23-1 and TRBJ2-7; 7 nucleotides match TRBD1. TRBV23-1 is given ORF status, its function remaining uncertain. The CDR3 has 17 residues. The V and J ends lost 4 bases and 5 bases, in that order; junction bases with no gene match: 17. CDR3 in DNA: TGCGCCAGCAGTCTCACAGGGGCGCCGCAGGGGTGCGACGAGCAGTACTTC. As protein: CASSLTGAPQGCDEQYF.

The rearrangement links TRBV2 to TRBJ1-5; 9 bases are shared with TRBD1. Unmatched junction bases numbered 10, after V lost 6 bases and J lost 7 bases. There are 15 residues in the CDR3. The germline V gene has CDR1 SNHLY and CDR2 FYNNEI. The CDR3 here is CASRAGQGGLQPQHF. CDR3 nucleotides: TGTGCCAGCAGAGCGGGACAGGGAGGTTTGCAGCCCCAGCATTTT.

This clonotype has just one count. The chain carries TRBV28 and TRBJ2-7; no firm D call. Trimming cost V 3 bases and J 2 bases, with 11 bases left between them. CDR1 is MDHEN and CDR2 is SYDVKM in the germline V gene. The CDR3 covers 14 residues. Here the CDR3 DNA reads TGTGCCAGCAGTTTTATTAGCAGAGCCTACGAGCAGTACTTC. Translation: CASSFISRAYEQYF.

The chain links TRBV25-1 to TRBJ2-3, with D possibly TRBD2 on 6 matching bases. This CDR3 spans 13 amino acids. Trimming shortened V by 6 bases and J by 4 bases, and 11 bases separated the two germline ends. Germline V gives CDR1 MGHDK, CDR2 SYGVNS. The CDR3 nucleotides read TGTGCCAGCAGGCGGGGAGTTTCAGATACGCAGTATTTT. It specifies CASRRGVSDTQYF.

On this clonotype: The junction departs from the called germline gene at one end, perhaps through a read error. This chain uses TRBV4-3 with TRBJ2-2; D not certain. Germline CDR1 is LGHNA and CDR2 is YSLEER. CDR3 length: 17 residues. CDR3 sequence (DNA): TGCGCCAGCAGCCAACACCGGACGGTTCCTAACACTGGGGAGCTGTTTTTT. Translating gives CASSQHRTVPNTGELFF.

The V gene is TRBV11-1, the J gene TRBJ2-2; possibly TRBD1 for D (6 bases). This CDR3 is built from 20 residues. With 2 bases removed from V and 0 bases from J, the gap between germline ends came to 22 bases. Germline CDR1 and CDR2: SGHAT and FQDESV (reference sequence). Written as DNA, the CDR3 is TGTGCCAGCAGCTTAATAGAAGTATGGGGGCGGAGCGCGAACACCGGGGAGCTGTTTTTT. As protein: CASSLIEVWGRSANTGELFF.

The CDR3 nucleotides are TGTGCCAGCAGCTTAAGAGCGGGGGACCGCACAGATACGCAGTATTTT. Encoded protein: CASSLRAGDRTDTQYF. The chain recombines TRBV11-2 with TRBJ2-3, with TRBD2 identical over 8 bases. Germline CDR1 and CDR2: SGHAT and FQNNGV. The CDR3 length is 16 residues. The ends lost 2 bases at V and 1 base at J; junction bases unmatched: 5.

The V gene is TRBV27, the J gene TRBJ1-2; D unresolved. This CDR3 region has 13 residues. Trimming pared 1 base from V and 4 bases from J, leaving 7 bases between. CDR1 MNHEY and CDR2 SMNVEV come from the germline V gene (reference sequence). CDR3 residues: CASSLFGSYGYTF. CDR3 sequence (DNA): TGTGCCAGCAGTTTATTCGGCAGCTATGGCTACACCTTC.

The chain couples TRBV5-4 to TRBJ2-7; D not resolved. CDR3 length equals 15 residues. The germline V gene encodes CDR1 SGHNT and CDR2 YYREEE (reference sequence). The V end was cut by 0 bases, the J end by 2 bases, with 12 bases between. The CDR3 DNA sequence: TGTGCCAGCAGCTTGGGTCCGCGGTTGCCCTACGAGCAGTACTTC. Protein sequence: CASSLGPRLPYEQYF.

V gene TRBV5-1 combines with J gene TRBJ2-5, with D possibly matching TRBD1 (6 bases). Trimming cost V 7 bases and J 1 base, with 17 bases left between them. Germline CDR1 is SGHRS and CDR2 is YFSETQ. The CDR3 sequence is 15 residues long. The CDR3 here is CASASLGTPQETQYF. CDR3 coding DNA: TGCGCCAGCGCTAGTCTCGGGACACCCCAAGAGACCCAGTACTTC. Variable domain in full (rest from reference TRBV5-1 and TRBJ2-5): KAGVTQTPRYLIKTRGQQVTLSCSPISGHRSVSWYQQTPGQGLQFLFEYFSETQRNKGNFPGRFSGRQFSNSRSEMNVSTLELGDSALYLCASASLGTPQETQYFGPGTRLLVL.

This chain links TRBV20-1 with TRBJ2-7; weak D call: TRBD2 (6 bases). Trimming cost V 6 bases and J 0 bases, with 15 bases left between them. Germline assignment: CDR1 DFQATT and CDR2 SNEGSKA (reference sequence). CDR3 length: 14 amino acids. The CDR3, as DNA: TGCAGTGCGGCGGCACGGGACTTCTCCTACGAGCAGTACTTC. Translated: CSAAARDFSYEQYF.

The chain has TRBV20-1 and TRBJ2-3, with D uncertain. There are 16 residues in the CDR3. Germline V gene sequence: CDR1 DFQATT, CDR2 SNEGSKA (reference sequence). The V end was cut by 0 bases, the J end by 6 bases, with 19 bases between. Here the CDR3 DNA reads TGCAGTGCTAGAGATATAGGCCCCGTCCCCTGGGATACGCAGTATTTT. Amino acid sequence: CSARDIGPVPWDTQYF.